This entry lists 15 T cell receptor beta chains sequenced from one sample in a study of identical twins. TCRdb re-analysed the 5' RACE reads in MiXCR, keeping a single row per CDR3 protein. Here the sample spans approximately 890,000 distinct CDR3 sequences, 10% to 15% being singletons. The same specimen was also included in a second study, on yellow fever vaccine responses in identical twins.

The sequenced sample was PBMCs. These receptors all stem from a woman between 18 and 29 years old in good health.

In its sample, this clonotype was seen many times. This sequence joins TRBV5-1 and TRBJ1-3, with TRBD1 identical over 10 bases. The CDR3 spans 15 residues. With 4 bases clipped from V and 4 bases from J, the junction kept 5 bases outside the gene matches. Per the germline V gene, CDR1 is SGHRS and CDR2 is YFSETQ. The CDR3 region is CASSVDRGPGNTIYF. As DNA, the CDR3 is TGCGCCAGCAGCGTAGACAGGGGGCCCGGAAACACCATATATTTT.

In its sample, this clonotype was seen once. The chain carries TRBV6-5 and TRBJ1-2; TRBD1 agrees at 9 bases. Germline values: CDR1 MNHEY, CDR2 SVGAGI. V dropped 0 bases and J dropped 8; count of bases not matched to a gene: 4. The length of the CDR3 is 14 residues. CDR3 DNA: TGTGCCAGCAGTTACTCAACAGGGGGCTCCGGCTACACCTTC. Its translation is CASSYSTGGSGYTF.

In this sample, this clonotype turned up many times. The chain combines TRBV6-5 with TRBJ1-3; 7 nucleotides match TRBD1. Trimming at V came to 4 bases and at J to 0 bases, leaving 6 bases not matched to a gene. Germline values: CDR1 MNHEY, CDR2 SVGAGI. The length of the CDR3 is 16 residues. CDR3 residues: CASSSSRQGSGNTIYF. CDR3 DNA: TGTGCCAGCAGTTCTTCTCGACAGGGCTCTGGAAACACCATATATTTT.

In this sample, this clonotype turned up a few times. The rearrangement joins TRBV3-1 to TRBJ2-1; D is unresolved. Germline values: CDR1 LGHDT, CDR2 YNNKEL (reference sequence). Trimming cost V 1 base and J 7 bases, with 14 bases left between them. The CDR3 extends over 15 amino acids. The CDR3 loop is CASSQAVRMGNEQFF. For the CDR3, the DNA is TGTGCCAGCAGCCAAGCGGTGAGGATGGGGAATGAGCAGTTCTTC.

The V call is TRBV6-1, the J call TRBJ2-1, with no clear D. The CDR3 sequence is 14 residues long. Germline-derived CDR1 and CDR2 are MNHNS and SASEGT. Deletions cut 4 bases from V and 7 bases from J, with 14 bases between. The CDR3 DNA is TGTGCCAGCAGTGTTTTTGTTTGGGGAAATGAGCAGTTCTTC. Translating it yields CASSVFVWGNEQFF.

There are a few counts of this clonotype. This chain uses TRBV5-6 with TRBJ2-2; 10 bases agree with TRBD2. The junction had 6 bases not matched to a gene; V was cut back by 4 bases and J by 3 bases. The CDR3 spans 16 residues. In germline, CDR1 is SGHDT, CDR2 YYEEEE. CDR3 residues: CASSPSGRGDTGELFF. The CDR3 coding sequence is TGTGCCAGCAGCCCTAGCGGGAGAGGGGACACCGGGGAGCTGTTTTTT.

The V and J genes are TRBV28 and TRBJ1-2; 12 bases line up with TRBD1. The V gene's germline CDR1 is MDHEN and CDR2 SYDVKM. The trim removed 7 bases at V and 4 bases at J, leaving 10 bases unmatched. The CDR3 consists of 16 residues. CDR3 nucleotide sequence: TGTGCCAGCATGACCGGGACAGGGGGCGGCATCTATGGCTACACCTTC. Translating it yields CASMTGTGGGIYGYTF.

V gene TRBV3-1 combines with J gene TRBJ2-7; the D gene is possibly TRBD1 (5 bases). Trimming cost V 2 bases and J 5 bases, with 7 bases left between them. The CDR3 is 12 residues long. The V gene's germline CDR1 is LGHDT and CDR2 YNNKEL (reference sequence). The CDR3 nucleotides read TGTGCCAGCAGCCAACTCAGGGACGAGCAGTACTTC. It is translated as CASSQLRDEQYF.

V and J are TRBV6-1 and TRBJ2-7, with a tentative D call TRBD1 (6 bases). The germline V gene has CDR1 MNHNS and CDR2 SASEGT. With 7 bases removed from V and 4 bases from J, the gap between germline ends came to 23 bases. CDR3 length: 16 residues. CDR3 amino acids: CASNQNTGSAGYEQYV. Written as DNA, the CDR3 is TGTGCCAGCAACCAGAATACAGGGTCCGCTGGTTACGAGCAGTACGTC.

This clonotype was detected a few times. CDR3 loop: CASSPPWGEDQPQHF. The CDR3 DNA is TGTGCCAGCAGCCCCCCGTGGGGCGAGGATCAGCCCCAGCATTTT. This rearrangement joins TRBV7-8 to TRBJ1-5, with a possible D match to TRBD1 (5 bases). The V gene lost 5 bases and the J gene lost 5 bases, with 16 bases spanning the gap. The CDR3 sequence is 15 residues long. Germline V gives CDR1 SGHVS, CDR2 FQNEAQ.

This clonotype was counted between two and nine times. This chain connects TRBV2 to TRBJ2-2; TRBD1 or TRBD2 may be the D gene (5 bases each). Germline V CDR1 and CDR2: SNHLY, FYNNEI. The CDR3 extends over 15 amino acids. Trimming took 4 bases from V and 2 from J, leaving 11 bases between them. This CDR3 is CASSGETVNTGELFF. The CDR3 nucleotides read TGTGCCAGCAGTGGGGAGACAGTAAACACCGGGGAGCTGTTTTTT.

CDR3 protein: CASSAGVMGTDTQYF. The CDR3, as DNA: TGTGCCAGCAGCGCAGGGGTGATGGGCACAGATACGCAGTATTTT. The chain carries TRBV9 and TRBJ2-3, with D tentatively TRBD1 (6 bases). The CDR3 runs to 15 residues. The V gene's germline CDR1 is SGDLS and CDR2 YYNGEE. The V gene lost 3 bases and the J gene lost 1 base, with 12 bases spanning the gap.

This clonotype was seen only a few times. This sequence joins TRBV12-3 or TRBV12-4 and TRBJ1-3; the D gene is possibly TRBD1 (6 bases). The CDR3 contains 16 residues. Trimming stripped 3 bases from V and 0 bases from J, with 12 bases between. In DNA form, the CDR3 reads TGTGCCAGCAGTTTGTACAGGGCCAGCTCTGGAAACACCATATATTTT. The encoded protein is CASSLYRASSGNTIYF.

As regards this clonotype: Just one base apart from a much larger clone, this may be a read error. This chain uses TRBV29-1 with TRBJ2-5; unclear D gene. The CDR3 consists of 9 residues. Trimming removed 3 bases from V and 9 bases from J, with 5 bases in between. Germline V CDR1 and CDR2: SQVTM, ANQGSEA. In DNA, the CDR3 is TGCAGCGTTGACGAGGCCCAGTACTTC. Amino acids: CSVDEAQYF.

The CDR3 loop is CASSGDYSNQPQHF. The CDR3 DNA sequence: TGTGCCAGCAGCGGAGATTATAGCAATCAGCCCCAGCATTTT. The rearrangement joins TRBV4-2 to TRBJ1-5; D gene unclear. Trimming shortened V by 5 bases and J by 0 bases, and 8 bases separated the two germline ends. Germline values: CDR1 LGHNA, CDR2 YNFKEQ. The length of the CDR3 is 14 residues.